This is a list of T cell receptor beta chains from one sample in a study of T-cell memory formation after mild COVID-19. MiXCR, run by TCRdb on the 5' RACE reads, gives a single entry per CDR3 protein. The sample holds some 600,000 distinct CDR3 sequences, around a sixth seen once. The sample comprised PBMCs or a T cell subset sorted from them (not recorded which). The source is an adult woman who had mild COVID-19 (a few samples of this study predate the infection). Cell type and time point are not known. CDR3s include the opening cysteine and the closing phenylalanine or tryptophan. A D gene is named only where the DNA matches it firmly. Only some rows state a clone size, as once, few, many or a class for expanded clones.

j_call d_call clone_size v_call cdr3_aa cdr3_nt
TRBJ1-2 NA few TRBV20-1 CSARSHGPDNYGYTF TGCAGTGCTAGATCCCACGGACCAGATAACTATGGCTACACCTTC
TRBJ2-1 NA NA TRBV14 CASSPSRYNEQFF TGTGCCAGCAGCCCCTCAAGGTACAATGAGCAGTTCTTC
TRBJ1-2 TRBD1 NA TRBV7-9 CASSSGDRISNGYTF TGTGCCAGCAGCTCGGGGGACAGGATATCTAATGGCTACACCTTC
TRBJ2-1 NA NA TRBV7-8 CASSYASRAPLGQFF TGTGCCAGCAGCTACGCTTCCAGGGCCCCCCTAGGGCAGTTCTTC
TRBJ1-1 NA NA TRBV7-9 CASSLSDSGAFF TGTGCCAGCAGCTTGTCGGACAGCGGAGCTTTCTTT
TRBJ2-7 NA few TRBV5-1 CASSLVPGDYEQYF TGCGCCAGCAGCTTGGTTCCAGGGGACTACGAGCAGTACTTC
TRBJ2-1 TRBD2 NA TRBV7-9 CASSFRAGGGYNEQFF TGTGCCAGCAGCTTCAGAGCGGGAGGTGGGTACAATGAGCAGTTCTTC
TRBJ2-1 NA few TRBV5-1 CASSLVTDNEQFF TGCGCCAGCAGCTTGGTGACAGACAATGAGCAGTTCTTC
TRBJ1-1 NA NA TRBV20-1 CSALTTNPSGRTNTEAFF TGCAGTGCTCTGACGACAAACCCCTCCGGTCGGACGAACACTGAAGCTTTCTTT
TRBJ2-2 NA NA TRBV18 CASSPLAGELFF TGTGCCAGCTCACCGCTAGCCGGGGAGCTGTTTTTT
TRBJ1-1 NA few TRBV19 CASRLITRGKGNTEAFF TGTGCCAGCAGGCTTATAACCCGGGGGAAGGGAAACACTGAAGCTTTCTTT
TRBJ1-2 NA few TRBV29-1 CSVEGTGSVYGYTF TGCAGCGTTGAAGGCACAGGGTCGGTCTATGGCTACACCTTC
TRBJ2-3 TRBD2 few TRBV6-1 CASSRLAGGSDSTDTQYF TGTGCCAGCAGTCGACTAGCGGGGGGTTCAGACTCCACAGATACGCAGTATTTT
TRBJ2-2 NA NA TRBV14 CASSQRGPVTGELFF TGTGCCAGCAGCCAACGAGGGCCTGTCACCGGGGAGCTGTTTTTT
TRBJ1-1 NA NA TRBV15 CATSRLLGRDTEAFF TGTGCCACCAGCCGACTTTTGGGGCGGGACACTGAAGCTTTCTTT
TRBJ2-1 NA NA TRBV7-6 CASSFLTNNEQFF TGTGCCAGCAGCTTTCTCACCAACAATGAGCAGTTCTTC
TRBJ1-1 NA few TRBV5-1 CASSSIQGRDEAFF TGCGCCAGCAGCTCAATACAGGGAAGGGATGAAGCTTTCTTT
TRBJ2-7 TRBD2 NA TRBV6-6 CATGGYEQYF TGTGCCACCGGGGGGTACGAGCAGTACTTC
TRBJ2-7 NA few TRBV29-1 CSAVGPPSYEQYF TGCAGCGCTGTGGGACCTCCCTCCTACGAGCAGTACTTC
TRBJ1-1 NA few TRBV6-5 CASSYAENTEAFF TGTGCCAGCAGTTACGCCGAGAACACTGAAGCTTTCTTT
TRBJ1-2 NA NA TRBV27 CASRRTGRVSYGYTF TGTGCCAGCAGGCGTACCGGGCGGGTTTCCTATGGCTACACCTTC
TRBJ2-3 NA NA TRBV5-6 CASSTHRLDTQYF TGTGCCAGCAGCACCCATCGGCTGGATACGCAGTATTTT
TRBJ2-5 TRBD1 many TRBV6-2/TRBV6-3 CASSKTGRKETQYF TGTGCCAGCAGCAAGACAGGGAGAAAGGAGACCCAGTACTTC
TRBJ2-5 TRBD1 few TRBV7-2 CASSKMRDRVSETQYF TGTGCCAGCAGCAAGATGCGGGACAGGGTTTCAGAGACCCAGTACTTC
TRBJ1-1 TRBD1 few TRBV20-1 CSALRGGTEAFF TGCAGTGCTCTCAGGGGGGGCACTGAAGCTTTCTTT
TRBJ2-3 NA NA TRBV12-3/TRBV12-4 CASSPPGPTDTQYF TGTGCCAGCAGTCCCCCAGGGCCCACAGATACGCAGTATTTT
TRBJ2-3 TRBD1 NA TRBV11-2 CASSFDRGQDTQYF TGTGCCAGCAGCTTCGACAGGGGGCAAGATACGCAGTATTTT
TRBJ1-1 NA few TRBV24-1 CATSAGALNTEAFF TGTGCCACCAGTGCCGGGGCCTTGAACACTGAAGCTTTCTTT
TRBJ2-7 NA NA TRBV27 CASKLSGSYEQYF TGTGCCAGCAAGTTAAGCGGTTCCTACGAGCAGTACTTC
TRBJ2-7 TRBD1 few TRBV7-6 CASSLDPGTGIYEQYF TGTGCCAGCAGCTTAGATCCCGGGACAGGGATCTACGAGCAGTACTTC
TRBJ2-1 NA NA TRBV5-6 CASSYTGDINEQFF TGTGCCAGCAGCTACACCGGGGACATCAATGAGCAGTTCTTC
TRBJ1-2 NA NA TRBV20-1 CSARGQQGYGYTF TGCAGTGCTAGGGGCCAGCAGGGCTATGGCTACACCTTC
TRBJ1-5 NA few TRBV27 CASSLYGDNQPQHF TGTGCCAGCAGTTTATATGGCGACAATCAGCCCCAGCATTTT
TRBJ1-6 NA few TRBV5-4 CASTSRIAGSPLHF TGTGCCAGCACCTCGAGGATTGCGGGTTCACCCCTCCACTTT
TRBJ1-2 NA NA TRBV18 CASEQELGYGYTF TGTGCCAGCGAGCAGGAGCTAGGCTATGGCTACACCTTC
TRBJ2-3 NA few TRBV6-5 CAIGRGVSTDTQYF TGTGCCATCGGCAGGGGCGTAAGCACAGATACGCAGTATTTT
TRBJ2-7 TRBD2 NA TRBV4-2 CASSQEIGGPTVSGGSSYEQYF TGTGCCAGCAGCCAAGAGATAGGGGGACCTACCGTTAGCGGGGGGTCCTCCTACGAGCAGTACTTC